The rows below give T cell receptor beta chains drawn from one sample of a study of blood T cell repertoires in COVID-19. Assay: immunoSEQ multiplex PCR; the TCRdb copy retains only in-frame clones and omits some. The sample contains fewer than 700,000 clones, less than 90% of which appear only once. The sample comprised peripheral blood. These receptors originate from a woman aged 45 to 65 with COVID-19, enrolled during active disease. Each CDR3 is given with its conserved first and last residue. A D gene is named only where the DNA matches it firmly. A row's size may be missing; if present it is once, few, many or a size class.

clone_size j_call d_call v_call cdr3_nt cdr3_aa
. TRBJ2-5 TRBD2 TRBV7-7 TGTGCCAGCAGCTTAGCGGGGGGGTTCCAAGAGACCCAGTACTTC CASSLAGGFQETQYF
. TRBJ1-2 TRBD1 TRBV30 TGTGCCTGGAGTAGACAGGGTCTTTTCTATGGCTACACCTTC CAWSRQGLFYGYTF
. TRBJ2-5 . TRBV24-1 TGTGCCACCAGTGATGAGGGGGGGCAGACCCAGTACTTC CATSDEGGQTQYF
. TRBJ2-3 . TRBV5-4 TGTGCCAGCAGCTTCGACCGGAGAAGAGATACGCAGTATTTT CASSFDRRRDTQYF
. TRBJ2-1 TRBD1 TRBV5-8 TGTGCCAGCAGCTTGGAGGGACAGGTCAACAATGAGCAGTTCTTC CASSLEGQVNNEQFF
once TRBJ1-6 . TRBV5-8 TGTGCCAGCAGCTTGGTTGAGGGCTATAATTCACCCCTCCACTTT CASSLVEGYNSPLHF
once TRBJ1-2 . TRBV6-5 TGTGCCAGCACAAAAGAGAGGGTTAACTATGGCTACACCTTC CASTKERVNYGYTF
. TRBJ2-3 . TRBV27 TGTGCCAGCAGTTTAGTGAGGGCAGATACGCAGTATTTT CASSLVRADTQYF
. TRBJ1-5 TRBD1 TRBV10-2 TGCGCCAGCAGTGAGATTGGGACAGGGGGCTTTAGCAATCAGCCCCAGCATTTT CASSEIGTGGFSNQPQHF
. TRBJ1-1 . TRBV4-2 TGTGCCAGCAGCCAAGTAATACAGAACACTGAAGCTTTCTTT CASSQVIQNTEAFF
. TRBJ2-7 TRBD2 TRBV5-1 TGCGCCAGCAGCTCGACTAGCGGGAGCTCCTACGAGCAGTACTTC CASSSTSGSSYEQYF
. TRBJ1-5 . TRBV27 TGTGCCAGCAGTTTGCAGGGCTATAATCAGCCCCAGCATTTT CASSLQGYNQPQHF
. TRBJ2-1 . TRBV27 TGTGCCAGCAGTTCAGGGTTCAATGAGCAGTTCTTC CASSSGFNEQFF
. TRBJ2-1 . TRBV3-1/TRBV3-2 TGTGCCAGCAGCCAAGATCTCAGGACCCTAGCAAACAATGAGCAGTTCTTC CASSQDLRTLANNEQFF
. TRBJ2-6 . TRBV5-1 TGCGCCAGCAGCTCCTCGGCGGACAGCTCTGGGGCCAACGTCCTGACTTTC CASSSSADSSGANVLTF
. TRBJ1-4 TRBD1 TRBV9 TGTGCCAGCAGCGGTACCGGGACAGGGGGAATCGGTGAAAAACTGTTTTTT CASSGTGTGGIGEKLFF
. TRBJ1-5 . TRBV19 TGTGCCAGTAGTATGACATTTCAGCCCCAGCATTTT CASSMTFQPQHF
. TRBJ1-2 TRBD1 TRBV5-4 TGTGCCAGCAGCTTGACAGGGGTTGACTATGGCTACACCTTC CASSLTGVDYGYTF
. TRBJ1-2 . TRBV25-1 TGTGCCAGCAGTGAATTGAAACAGGGTAGCTATGGCTACACCTTC CASSELKQGSYGYTF
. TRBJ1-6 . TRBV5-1 TGCGCCAGCAGCTTGGAGACAGGTAGTGGGTCACCCCTCCACTTT CASSLETGSGSPLHF
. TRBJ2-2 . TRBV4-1 TGCGCCAGCAGCCAACCCACTAGCCCCAGGTGG CASSQPTSPRW
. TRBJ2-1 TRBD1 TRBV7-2 TGTGCCAGCAGCCAGGCAATACAGGGGGAGCAGTTCTTC CASSQAIQGEQFF
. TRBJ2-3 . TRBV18 TGTGCCAGCTCACCAGATCAGGTCACAGATACGCAGTATTTT CASSPDQVTDTQYF
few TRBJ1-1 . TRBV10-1 TGCGCCAGCAGTCCTCAACTTTCAACTGAAGCTTTCTTT CASSPQLSTEAFF
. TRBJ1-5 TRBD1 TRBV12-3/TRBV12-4 TGTGCCAGCAGTCGGGACAGACAACAGCCCCAGCATTTT CASSRDRQQPQHF
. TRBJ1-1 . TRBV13 TGTGCCAGCAGCTTACAAGGGGCCTACACTGAAGCTTTCTTT CASSLQGAYTEAFF
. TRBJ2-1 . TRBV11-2 TGTGCCAGCAGCGTCTTGACTAGGGACAATGAGCAGTTCTTC CASSVLTRDNEQFF
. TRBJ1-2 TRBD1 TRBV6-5 TGTGCCAGCAGACGATCGCAGGGGGCCTGGGGCTACACCTTC CASRRSQGAWGYTF
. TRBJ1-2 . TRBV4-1 TGCGCCAGCAGCCAAGATTCGGTACTACAAAACTATGGCTACACCTTC CASSQDSVLQNYGYTF
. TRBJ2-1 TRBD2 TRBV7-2 TGTGCCAGCAGCTTAGTCGGGACTAGCGGGGTAGGTGAGCAGTTCTTC CASSLVGTSGVGEQFF
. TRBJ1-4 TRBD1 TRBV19 TGTGCCACCTTTCCAACAGGGGCCGTCTACAATGAAAAACTGTTTTTT CATFPTGAVYNEKLFF
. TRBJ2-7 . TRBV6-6 TGTGCCAGCAGTCCACCTCCTGACAGGACGAGCTCCTACGAGCAGTACTTC CASSPPPDRTSSYEQYF
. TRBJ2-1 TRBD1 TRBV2 TGTGCCGGTTCGGGACAGTCCTACAATGAGCAGTTCTTC CAGSGQSYNEQFF
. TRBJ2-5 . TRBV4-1 TGCGCCAGCAGCCTGACTAGGAGGGAGACCCAGTACTTC CASSLTRRETQYF
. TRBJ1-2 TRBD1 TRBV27 TGTGCCAGCAGTGGTTCAGGGGGTGGCTACACCTTC CASSGSGGGYTF
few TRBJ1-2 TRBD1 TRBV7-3 TGTGCCAGCAGCTTAACCTCAGGGGGGCGGAATCCCCATGGCTACACCTTC CASSLTSGGRNPHGYTF
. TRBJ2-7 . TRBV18 TGTGCCAGCTCACCAAGGCAGGGAAGGCGCGAGCAGTACTTC CASSPRQGRREQYF
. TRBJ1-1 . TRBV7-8 TGTGCCAGCAGCCTCTCCCGGGAAAGAGAAGCTTTCTTT CASSLSREREAFF
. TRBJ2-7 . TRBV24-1 TGTGCCACCAGTGAGACGGGACTCTACGAGCAGTACTTC CATSETGLYEQYF
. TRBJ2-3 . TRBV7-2 TGTGCCAGCAGCTTATCGGCTAGCCGCGATACGCAGTATTTT CASSLSASRDTQYF
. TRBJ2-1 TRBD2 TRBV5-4 TGTGCCAGCAGCCCGGGACTAGCGGGGGGGCGACAGTTCTTC CASSPGLAGGRQFF
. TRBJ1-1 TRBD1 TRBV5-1 TGCGCCAGCAGCACGGGACAGGGGTACACTGAAGCTTTCTTT CASSTGQGYTEAFF
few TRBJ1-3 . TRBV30 TGTGCCTGGAGTCTGACTGTCTCTGGAAACACCATATATTTT CAWSLTVSGNTIYF
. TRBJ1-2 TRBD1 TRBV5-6 TGTGCCAGCAGCTTCACAGGGGGTGGCTACACCTTC CASSFTGGGYTF
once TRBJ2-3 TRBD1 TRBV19 TGTGCCAGTAGTATAACGACAGGGGCCGATACGCAGTATTTT CASSITTGADTQYF
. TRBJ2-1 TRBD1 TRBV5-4 TGTGCCAGCAGCTCCGGGACAGCAACCTACAATGAGCAGTTCTTC CASSSGTATYNEQFF
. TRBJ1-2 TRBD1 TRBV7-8 TGTGCCAGCAGCCGCGCCTCAGTGGACAGGGGCCTTAACTATGGCTACACCTTC CASSRASVDRGLNYGYTF
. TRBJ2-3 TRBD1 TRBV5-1 TGCGCCAGCAGCACTCGACAGGGTGGGGTGGATACGCAGTATTTT CASSTRQGGVDTQYF
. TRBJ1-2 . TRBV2 TGTGCCAGCAGTTACAGGGTTGAGTATGGCTACACCTTC CASSYRVEYGYTF
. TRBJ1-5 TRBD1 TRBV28 TGTGCCAGCAGAAAACAGGGGGGAGAGGGTCAGCATTTT CASRKQGGEGQHF
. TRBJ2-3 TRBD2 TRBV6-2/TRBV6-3 TGTGCCAGCAGCCCCCTCGGGGGGGGGCCTGAGTATCCCACAGATACGCAGTATTTT CASSPLGGGPEYPTDTQYF
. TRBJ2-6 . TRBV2 TGTGCCAGCAGGGCGGGACCCTTGGGGTCTGGGGCCAACGTCCTGACTTTC CASRAGPLGSGANVLTF
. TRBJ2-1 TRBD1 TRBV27 TGTGCCAGCAGTCTCCGGGACAGCTTCTCCTCCTACAATGAGCAGTTCTTC CASSLRDSFSSYNEQFF
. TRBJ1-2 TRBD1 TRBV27 TGTGCCAGCAGATATGGACAGGGGCGAGGGGGTTTCTATGGCTACACCTTC CASRYGQGRGGFYGYTF
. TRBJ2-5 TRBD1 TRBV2 TGTGCCAGCAGTGAGTTCGGACAGGCCCACTGGACCCAGTACTTC CASSEFGQAHWTQYF